This record covers a single T cell receptor beta chain. These data are taken from a study of blood T cell repertoires in COVID-19. Data came from immunoSEQ multiplex PCR; TCRdb stores just in-frame clones and leaves some out. In the table there are over 80,000 clones, 90% to 95% of which are singletons. This CDR3 region has 20 residues. The TCR sequence derives from a human donor with active COVID-19. The donor label of this sample is uncertain. V and J are TRBV21-1 and TRBJ1-6. TRBV21-1 is recorded as a pseudogene. Sequencing used peripheral blood. The CDR3 DNA follows: TGTGCCAGCAGCAATCCCCGTAGCGACCTCCGATTCAGAGTAGATTCACCCCTCCACTTT. Amino acids: CASSNPRSDLRFRVDSPLHF.